This T cell receptor beta chain was recovered during a study of blood T cell repertoires in COVID-19 (dated by TCRdb to the early 2020s). In the study overall: Collaborator samples came from the United States, Italy and Spain and covered acute and convalescent phases of COVID-19. The prospective study material was composed of cDNA or gDNA derived from T cells, B-cell-depleted T cells, or PBMCs. Subjects who had been exposed to COVID-19, were actively infected with it, or had recovered from it provided the deeply sampled blood TCRbeta repertoires that made up the dataset. The repertoires were released in a freely available public database meant as a resource for research on the immune response to SARS-CoV-2. The samples were drawn from the first 160 participants of the ongoing ImmuneRACE study and from 1,254 subjects provided by 6 global collaborators. Sample metadata almost always included a de-identified subject ID, COVID-19 status, age in years and sex. HLA class I and class II types, where available, came from metadata supplied by the sample provider rather than from assay-based typing.

The table lists this clone with a count of one. Its antigen has not been determined. Per-nucleotide qualities are absent, and no much larger clonotype sits a single base away. One collaborating source in Seattle enrolled patients while the patients were actively infected and followed the patients over time throughout the course of disease. Each collaborating institution followed its own protocols to collect whole blood in K2EDTA tubes. Collaborator samples were shipped for TCRbeta analysis as frozen whole blood, isolated PBMCs, or DNA extracted from either sample type. Broader findings and caveats from the paper: How much clinical and demographic metadata was included differed by source and by participant, and the metadata was provided uncurated.

The junction carries 15 bases between V and J, which are trimmed by 3 bases and 1 base respectively. The CDR3 covers 15 residues, taking in both the cysteine and the phenylalanine. Only the CDR3 part of the read is kept: 45 bases, read in frame from the first base. Based on the germline V gene (reference sequence), the CDR1 and CDR2 sequences are DFQATT and SNEGSKA. TCRbeta CDR3 regions were amplified from genomic DNA using the immunoSEQ Assay, a bias-controlled multiplex PCR. For the original study's pipeline: The number of nucleated cells in each sample was estimated from the amplification of reference gene primers within the assay. To quantify the absolute abundance of each unique TCRbeta CDR3 rearrangement, sequence reads were collapsed and filtered. For each sample, productive Simpson clonality was calculated as the square root of Simpson's diversity index across productive rearrangements. TCRdb took over this immuneACCESS table, retaining in-frame rearrangements with V and J assigned. Such tables are incomplete; in checked studies, under half of the missing clones stem from an unresolved V gene, and the remainder is unexplained. V, J and clone size derive from that table, while D and trimming were established from the DNA sequence. The sample contains 100,000 to 150,000 clones, 86% of them found a single time. 9.5% to 12% of the sample rests with the top ten.

This sequence originates from a woman in her 70s with COVID-19, enrolled during active disease. The specimen was peripheral blood. The rearrangement combines TRBV20-1 with TRBJ1-1, with TRBD1 tentatively as D gene (6 bases match). The CDR3 region has the sequence CSASLLDRPNTEAFF. Read as DNA, the sequence is TGCAGTGCTAGTCTCCTGGACAGACCGAACACTGAAGCTTTCTTT.